This entry lists 32 T cell receptor beta chains sequenced from one sample in a study of human T cells and chemical hapten exposure (dated by TCRdb to the early 2020s). The time point label for this specimen denotes: patch test 3, about 24 weeks after DPC sensitization. The treatment or condition label for this specimen denotes: therapeutic diphenylcyclopropenone sensitization with weekly scalp DPC. The protocol used for the library was RACE. Data came from a NextSeq 500. TCRdb trimmed the raw reads at Q25, called clones with MiXCR and kept productive beta chains. Rows are combined by CDR3 protein, so each entry shows the most common genes and DNA. For this sample there are 150,000 to 200,000 distinct CDR3 sequences; about 25% appear just once. The top ten clonotypes cover 2.5% of the sample. The sequences come from whole blood, collected in connection with sensitization to the hapten diphenylcyclopropenone (DPC). These receptors all stem from a woman in her thirties or forties with alopecia areata. Some clones in this sample may be carry-over from other donors' samples.

V gene TRBV9 combines with J gene TRBJ1-5; D gene uncertain. The length of the CDR3 is 15 residues. The V end lost 0 bases, the J end lost 6 bases, and 13 bases lay between the germline ends. Germline values: CDR1 SGDLS, CDR2 YYNGEE. In DNA form, the CDR3 reads TGTGCCAGCAGCGTAGGAGGTGGTACCGGTCAGCCCCAGCATTTT. As protein: CASSVGGGTGQPQHF.

Only a few counts were recorded for this clonotype. This chain joins TRBV6-2 or TRBV6-3 and TRBJ2-1; D unresolved. There are 12 residues in the CDR3. V was trimmed by 6 bases and J by 8 bases, leaving 11 bases between them. Germline V gene sequence: CDR1 MNHEY, CDR2 SVGEGT. CDR3 protein: CASRRSGYEQFF. In DNA, the CDR3 is TGTGCCAGCAGAAGAAGTGGATATGAGCAGTTCTTC.

The genes are TRBV7-3 and TRBJ2-3; 9 bases align to TRBD2. The ends lost 5 bases at V and 3 bases at J; junction bases unmatched: 12. This CDR3 contains 17 residues. The V gene's germline CDR1 is SGHTA and CDR2 FQGTGA. CDR3 sequence (DNA): TGTGCCAGCAGCCGTAGGGGTAGCGGGAGTCGTACAGATACGCAGTATTTT. Its translation is CASSRRGSGSRTDTQYF.

This rearrangement joins TRBV20-1 to TRBJ1-1; D unclear. From germline, CDR1 is DFQATT and CDR2 SNEGSKA (reference sequence). CDR3 length equals 8 residues. For the CDR3, the DNA is TGCAGGGTGGACCAGGCTTTCTTT. Amino acids: CRVDQAFF.

This clonotype was seen a handful of times. V usage is TRBV7-3 and J usage is TRBJ2-3, with D perhaps given as TRBD1 or TRBD2 (5 bases each). This CDR3 contains 16 residues. Trimming left V 8 bases short and J 1 base short, with 19 bases between. The germline V gene encodes CDR1 SGHTA and CDR2 FQGTGA. The CDR3 region has the DNA TGTGCCAGCTCCAGCGGTGGGGCGGGTCGCACAGATACGCAGTATTTT. This translates into CASSSGGAGRTDTQYF.

DNA of the CDR3: TGCAGTGCCACTAGCGGGGCACTCTACACAGATACGCAGTATTTT. As protein: CSATSGALYTDTQYF. The chain combines TRBV20-1 with TRBJ2-3; 10 nucleotides line up with TRBD2. Trimming took 6 bases from V and 2 from J; bases not matched to a gene: 8. Germline CDR1 reads DFQATT; CDR2 reads SNEGSKA (reference sequence). The CDR3 is made up of 15 amino acids.

The sample holds one count of this clonotype. The V call is TRBV6-6, the J call TRBJ2-4; TRBD1 agrees at 7 bases. Germline V gene data show CDR1 as MNHNY and CDR2 as SVGAGI (reference sequence). V shed 4 bases, J shed 0 bases, and the junction held 6 bases outside the gene matches. CDR3 length: 16 amino acids. The CDR3 sequence: CASSSWTGSAKNIQYF. The CDR3 DNA reads as TGTGCCAGCAGTTCATGGACAGGATCAGCCAAAAACATTCAGTACTTC.

In this sample, this clonotype turned up many times. This sequence joins TRBV7-2 and TRBJ2-5, with 8 bases lining up with TRBD1. The V and J ends lost 5 bases and 2 bases, in that order; junction bases with no gene match: 1. There are 13 residues in the CDR3. CDR1 is SGHTA and CDR2 is FQGNSA in the germline V gene. CDR3 amino acids: CASSRDRQETQYF. CDR3 coding DNA: TGTGCCAGCAGCCGGGACAGGCAAGAGACCCAGTACTTC.

Only a few counts were recorded for this clonotype. The J gene is TRBJ1-1, the V gene TRBV6-2 or TRBV6-3; maybe TRBD1 (5 bases). Germline assignment: CDR1 MNHEY and CDR2 SVGEGT. Trimming stripped 2 bases from V and 0 bases from J, with 16 bases between. CDR3 size: 17 residues. The CDR3, as DNA: TGTGCCAGCAGTTACCTTGCGAGGGGCGGGGTGAACACTGAAGCTTTCTTT. This codes for CASSYLARGGVNTEAFF.

This clonotype was seen more than once but under ten times. This sequence joins TRBV29-1 and TRBJ2-3; 7 bases agree with TRBD2. The CDR3 spans 11 residues. Germline V CDR1 and CDR2: SQVTM, ANQGSEA. V lost 4 bases to trimming and J lost 10 bases; unmatched junction nucleotides: 5. CDR3: CSVVGGRAQYF. The CDR3 bases are TGCAGCGTTGTGGGCGGGAGAGCGCAGTATTTT.

The V call is TRBV19, the J call TRBJ2-7; D ambiguous. Looked up from germline, CDR1 is LNHDA and CDR2 is SQIVND (reference sequence). V was shortened by 3 bases and J by 6 bases, with 18 bases between the two germline ends. The length of the CDR3 is 15 residues. This chain's CDR3 is CASSMMDGPVGEQYF. In DNA form, the CDR3 reads TGTGCCAGTAGTATGATGGACGGCCCTGTCGGCGAGCAGTACTTC.

The CDR3 DNA reads as TGTGCCAGCAGCAATCGACAGGGTCGGAATGAGCAGTTCTTC. Translated: CASSNRQGRNEQFF. The chain couples TRBV7-2 to TRBJ2-1, with 7 nucleotides matching TRBD1. The CDR3 length is 14 residues. V shed 5 bases and J 7 bases; nucleotides not matched to a gene: 8. CDR1 is SGHTA and CDR2 is FQGNSA in the germline V gene.

This rearrangement joins TRBV29-1 to TRBJ1-1; D uncertain. CDR3 length: 11 amino acids. Trimming shortened V by 4 bases and J by 1 base, and 4 bases separated the two germline ends. The germline V gene encodes CDR1 SQVTM and CDR2 ANQGSEA. CDR3 residues: CSVVQNTEAFF. Written as DNA, the CDR3 is TGCAGCGTTGTTCAGAACACTGAAGCTTTCTTT. The full variable domain, with the rest looked up from reference TRBV29-1 and TRBJ1-1, is SAVISQKPSRDICQRGTSLTIQCQVDSQVTMMFWYRQQPGQSLTLIATANQGSEATYESGFVIDKFPISRPNLTFSTLTVSNMSPEDSSIYLCSVVQNTEAFFGQGTRLTVV.

The chain links TRBV29-1 to TRBJ2-5; a possible D gene is TRBD2 (6 bases). Trimming cost V 3 bases and J 2 bases, with 10 bases left between them. Germline values: CDR1 SQVTM, CDR2 ANQGSEA. The length of the CDR3 is 13 residues. CDR3 nucleotides: TGCAGCGTTGATGCCGGGAGACAAGAGACCCAGTACTTC. Translation: CSVDAGRQETQYF.

The chain uses TRBV4-3 and TRBJ2-7; D may match TRBD1 or TRBD2 (6 bases each). V was pared by 4 bases and J by 4 bases, with 17 bases between. CDR3 size: 15 residues. Looked up from germline, CDR1 is LGHNA and CDR2 is YSLEER. CDR3 DNA sequence: TGCGCCAGCAGCCCAGGTCGGAGGGGGGTGTACGAGCAGTACTTC. Protein: CASSPGRRGVYEQYF.

This chain links TRBV2 with TRBJ2-3; D is tentatively TRBD1 or TRBD2 (5 bases each). Looked up from germline, CDR1 is SNHLY and CDR2 is FYNNEI. The CDR3 is 15 amino acids. V lost 8 bases and J 6 bases, leaving 21 bases between the germline ends. This CDR3 reads CASLVRDRGSDTQYF. In DNA, the CDR3 is TGTGCCAGCCTAGTCCGGGACCGCGGCTCGGATACGCAGTATTTT.

There are a few counts of this clonotype. The chain joins TRBV20-1 to TRBJ2-1, with D tentatively TRBD1 or TRBD2 (6 bases each). Germline loops: CDR1 DFQATT, CDR2 SNEGSKA (reference sequence). V was pared by 5 bases and J by 8 bases, with 13 bases between. CDR3 size: 12 residues. The CDR3 loop is CSAPVGGHEQFF. The DNA of the CDR3 is TGCAGTGCTCCGGTAGGGGGGCATGAGCAGTTCTTC.

V and J are TRBV2 and TRBJ2-5, with 7 positions matching TRBD2. The CDR3 totals 12 residues. From germline, CDR1 is SNHLY and CDR2 FYNNEI. With V trimmed by 8 bases and J by 2 bases, 2 bases remained unmatched. The CDR3 nucleotides read TGTGCCAGCCAGCGGGATCAAGAGACCCAGTACTTC. Translating gives CASQRDQETQYF. Using reference TRBV2 and TRBJ2-5 for the parts outside the CDR3, the full variable domain is EPEVTQTPSHQVTQMGQEVILRCVPISNHLYFYWYRQILGQKVEFLVSFYNNEISEKSEIFDDQFSVERPDGSNFTLKIRSTKLEDSAMYFCASQRDQETQYFGPGTRLLVL.

This clonotype has a handful of counts. This chain links TRBV2 with TRBJ1-2; no clear D. Germline CDR1 and CDR2: SNHLY and FYNNEI. The CDR3 loop spans 14 amino acids. The V end was cut by 1 base, the J end by 8 bases, with 14 bases between. For the CDR3, the DNA is TGTGCCAGCAGTGAAGTCGGCGGGTCCGGGGGCTACACCTTC. Its protein product is CASSEVGGSGGYTF.

This clonotype was observed a few times. The rearrangement joins TRBV29-1 to TRBJ2-5; D gene unclear. Looked up from germline, CDR1 is SQVTM and CDR2 is ANQGSEA. The CDR3 is 15 amino acids. V shed 0 bases and J shed 7 bases, with 18 bases lying between them. CDR3 DNA sequence: TGCAGCGTTGAAGATAGACAAACCACGAGGCGGACCCAGTACTTC. Translated, it gives CSVEDRQTTRRTQYF. Using reference TRBV29-1 and TRBJ2-5 for the parts outside the CDR3, the full variable domain is SAVISQKPSRDICQRGTSLTIQCQVDSQVTMMFWYRQQPGQSLTLIATANQGSEATYESGFVIDKFPISRPNLTFSTLTVSNMSPEDSSIYLCSVEDRQTTRRTQYFGPGTRLLVL.

This rearrangement joins TRBV28 to TRBJ2-1, with 9 bases lining up with TRBD2. The V segment lost 2 bases and the J segment 6 bases; nucleotides outside the gene matches: 5. This CDR3 has 15 amino acids. Germline CDR1 and CDR2: MDHEN and SYDVKM. The CDR3 region has the DNA TGTGCCAGCAGTTTACTTCCAGCGGGAGGCAATGAGCAGTTCTTC. As protein: CASSLLPAGGNEQFF. The full variable domain, with the rest looked up from reference TRBV28 and TRBJ2-1, is DVKVTQSSRYLVKRTGEKVFLECVQDMDHENMFWYRQDPGLGLRLIYFSYDVKMKEKGDIPEGYSVSREKKERFSLILESASTNQTSMYLCASSLLPAGGNEQFFGPGTRLTVL.

The genes are TRBV20-1 and TRBJ2-7, with 7 bases fitting TRBD1. This CDR3 spans 16 amino acids. The V segment lost 1 base and the J segment 2 bases; nucleotides outside the gene matches: 11. Germline V gene data show CDR1 as DFQATT and CDR2 as SNEGSKA (reference sequence). CDR3 sequence reads: CSARGTLGQSPYEQYF. CDR3 in DNA: TGCAGTGCTAGAGGGACATTGGGACAGTCCCCCTACGAGCAGTACTTC.

In its sample, this clonotype was seen a few times. The V gene is TRBV6-2 or TRBV6-3, the J gene TRBJ2-7, with D possibly TRBD2 on 5 matching bases. Trimming cost V 4 bases and J 6 bases, with 19 bases left between them. Germline lookup yields CDR1 MNHEY and CDR2 SVGEGT. The length of the CDR3 is 15 residues. DNA for the CDR3: TGTGCCAGCAGTTTTTCCGGACTTCGGAAAGGCGAGCAGTACTTC. Protein: CASSFSGLRKGEQYF.

A few counts support this clonotype. V usage is TRBV7-9 and J usage is TRBJ2-7, with D possibly matching TRBD1 (6 bases). This CDR3 is built from 15 residues. Trimming shortened V by 1 base and J by 1 base, and 11 bases separated the two germline ends. The V gene's germline CDR1 is SEHNR and CDR2 FQNEAQ (reference sequence). The CDR3 sequence is CASSLGTVGSYEQYF. The CDR3 DNA sequence: TGTGCCAGCAGCTTAGGGACAGTGGGATCCTACGAGCAGTACTTC.

This clonotype showed up just a few times. The rearrangement links TRBV6-2 or TRBV6-3 to TRBJ1-2; no clear D gene. The CDR3 runs to 11 residues. V gave up 7 bases and J gave up 4 bases, with 7 bases separating them. Per the germline V gene, CDR1 is MNHEY and CDR2 is SVGEGT. DNA for the CDR3: TGTGCCAGCACCCCTGGCTATGGCTACACCTTC. It encodes CASTPGYGYTF.

This clonotype has only a few counts. The V gene is TRBV7-9, the J gene TRBJ2-7, with 12 bases matching TRBD2. Trimming took 5 bases from V and 4 from J; bases not matched to a gene: 6. This CDR3 comprises 15 residues. The V gene's germline CDR1 is SEHNR and CDR2 FQNEAQ (reference sequence). CDR3 loop: CASSGGLAGQYEQYF. In nucleotides, the CDR3 is TGTGCCAGCAGCGGAGGACTAGCGGGACAGTACGAGCAGTACTTC.

The table lists this clonotype with a few counts. The chain links TRBV6-5 to TRBJ2-1, with TRBD2 identical over 8 bases. This CDR3 contains 16 residues. Unmatched junction bases numbered 13, after V lost 8 bases and J lost 4 bases. From germline, CDR1 is MNHEY and CDR2 SVGAGI. The CDR3 loop is CASREKRSGGYNEQFF. CDR3 coding DNA: TGTGCCAGCCGGGAAAAGCGGAGCGGGGGATACAATGAGCAGTTCTTC.

V gene TRBV4-3 combines with J gene TRBJ2-7; TRBD1 or TRBD2 may be the D gene (5 bases each). Trimming left V 1 base short and J 3 bases short, with 10 bases between. Germline V CDR1 and CDR2: LGHNA, YSLEER. The CDR3 is 14 residues long. The CDR3 DNA is TGCGCCAGCAGCCAAGCGGGACGGAGCTACGAGCAGTACTTC. Residues: CASSQAGRSYEQYF.

The V and J genes are TRBV4-2 and TRBJ2-5, with D perhaps matching TRBD2 (6 bases). V lost 1 base to trimming and J lost 2 bases, with 8 bases between them. CDR3 size: 14 residues. CDR1 and CDR2 (germline): LGHNA, YNFKEQ. CDR3 sequence reads: CASSQARGQETQYF. Here the CDR3 DNA reads TGTGCCAGCAGCCAAGCGCGGGGTCAAGAGACCCAGTACTTC.

In this sample, this clonotype turned up a few times. J is TRBJ2-3 and V is TRBV7-2, with 8 bases lining up with TRBD1. The CDR3 totals 14 residues. V dropped 3 bases and J dropped 4; count of bases not matched to a gene: 3. Germline V gives CDR1 SGHTA, CDR2 FQGNSA. In DNA, the CDR3 is TGTGCCAGCAGCTTTGCAGGGGGCCCAGATACGCAGTATTTT. Its protein product is CASSFAGGPDTQYF.

This clonotype was seen more than once but under ten times. The genes are TRBV7-9 and TRBJ1-4, with D possibly matching TRBD1 (6 bases). V was trimmed by 4 bases and J by 1 base, leaving 10 bases between them. This CDR3 has 15 residues. Germline lookup yields CDR1 SEHNR and CDR2 FQNEAQ (reference sequence). This chain's CDR3 is CASSSLTGTNEKLFF. The CDR3 nucleotides read TGTGCCAGCAGCTCTTTGACAGGAACTAATGAAAAACTGTTTTTT. Full variable domain (rest looked up from reference TRBV7-9 and TRBJ1-4): DTGVSQNPRHKITKRGQNVTFRCDPISEHNRLYWYRQTLGQGPEFLTYFQNEAQLEKSRLLSDRFSAERPKGSFSTLEIQRTEQGDSAMYLCASSSLTGTNEKLFFGSGTQLSVL.

J is TRBJ2-2 and V is TRBV12-3 or TRBV12-4; D not resolved. V was cut by 7 bases and J by 1 base, with 10 bases left in between. The CDR3 extends over 14 amino acids. CDR3 sequence (DNA): TGTGCCAGCAAGAAGCTGCAGAACACCGGGGAGCTGTTTTTT. Encoded protein: CASKKLQNTGELFF.